Reported below is one T cell receptor (beta chain). The entry originates in a study of T cell responses to AZD1222 COVID-19 vaccine. Generated by immunoSEQ multiplex PCR, the TCRdb table keeps only in-frame clones and is missing some. The table has 150,000 to 180,000 clones, 90% seen once. The germline CDR1 and CDR2 sequences are KGHSH and LQKENI. CDR3 length equals 15 residues. V trimming: 6 bases; J trimming: 4 bases; junction bases outside the gene matches: 5. This clonotype was sampled from an adult in good health. Source: peripheral blood, taken on day 0 of AZD1222 vaccination. This chain links TRBV18 with TRBJ1-5; 11 bases agree with TRBD1. The DNA of the CDR3 is TGTGCCAGCTCCGGGACAGGGGGTAGAAATCAGCCCCAGCATTTT. Residues: CASSGTGGRNQPQHF.